This T cell receptor beta chain was documented in a study of blood T cell repertoires in COVID-19. Study-level background: PBMCs, B-cell-depleted T cells, or T cells were the source of the cDNA or gDNA that made up the material.

This CDR3 contains 15 residues. V lost 0 bases to trimming and J lost 4 bases; unmatched junction nucleotides: 2. CDR1 is MNHEY, CDR2 SMNVEV, per germline (reference sequence). Clones were sequenced by immunoSEQ multiplex PCR, and TCRdb holds only the in-frame ones, with some missing. The sample includes approximately 90,000 clones, about 87% of them seen just once. The sequenced sample was peripheral blood. The clonotype originates from a human donor in a cohort sampled during active COVID-19. The rearrangement joins TRBV27 to TRBJ2-2, with 7 bases identical to TRBD1. CDR3 DNA sequence: TGTGCCAGCAGTTTATCGACAGGGACCACCGGGGAGCTGTTTTTT. It yields the protein CASSLSTGTTGELFF.